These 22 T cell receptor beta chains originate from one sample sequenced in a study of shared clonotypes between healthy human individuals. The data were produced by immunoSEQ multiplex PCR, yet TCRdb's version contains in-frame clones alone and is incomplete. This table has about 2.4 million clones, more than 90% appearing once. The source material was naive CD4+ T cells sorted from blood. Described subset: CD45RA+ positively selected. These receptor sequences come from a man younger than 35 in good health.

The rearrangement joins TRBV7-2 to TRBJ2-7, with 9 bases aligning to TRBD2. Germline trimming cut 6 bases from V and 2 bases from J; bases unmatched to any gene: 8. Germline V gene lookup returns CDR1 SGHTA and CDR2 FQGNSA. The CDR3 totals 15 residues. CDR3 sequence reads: CASRLGTSYTYEQYF. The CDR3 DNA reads TGTGCCAGCAGACTAGGGACTAGCTATACCTACGAGCAGTACTTC.

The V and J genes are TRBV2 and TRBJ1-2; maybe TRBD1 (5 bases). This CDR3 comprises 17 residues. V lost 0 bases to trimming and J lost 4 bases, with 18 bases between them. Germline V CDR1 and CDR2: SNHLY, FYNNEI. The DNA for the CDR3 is TGTGCCAGCAGTGAAGCGCTTCGAGACAGTTTTGCCTATGGCTACACCTTC. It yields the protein CASSEALRDSFAYGYTF.

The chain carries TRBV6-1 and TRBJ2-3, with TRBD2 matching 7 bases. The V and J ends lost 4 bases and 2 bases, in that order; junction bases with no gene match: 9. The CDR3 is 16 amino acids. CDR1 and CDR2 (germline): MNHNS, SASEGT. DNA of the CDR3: TGTGCCAGCAGTGTCTTCGCAAGCGGGGTCACAGATACGCAGTATTTT. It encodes CASSVFASGVTDTQYF.

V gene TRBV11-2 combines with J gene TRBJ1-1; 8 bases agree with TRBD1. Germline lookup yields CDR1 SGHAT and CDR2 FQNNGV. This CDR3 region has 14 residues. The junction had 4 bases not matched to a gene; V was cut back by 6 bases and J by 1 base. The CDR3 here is CASRLGTGNTEAFF. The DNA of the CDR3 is TGTGCCAGCAGGTTGGGGACAGGGAACACTGAAGCTTTCTTT.

This CDR3 reads CASSLAEAPNTGELFF. The CDR3 DNA is TGCGCCAGCAGCTTGGCTGAGGCCCCGAACACCGGGGAGCTGTTTTTT. The chain is built from TRBV5-1 and TRBJ2-2, with D unresolved. The CDR3 sequence is 16 residues long. The germline V gene has CDR1 SGHRS and CDR2 YFSETQ. V lost 0 bases, J lost 0 bases, and 9 bases lay in between.

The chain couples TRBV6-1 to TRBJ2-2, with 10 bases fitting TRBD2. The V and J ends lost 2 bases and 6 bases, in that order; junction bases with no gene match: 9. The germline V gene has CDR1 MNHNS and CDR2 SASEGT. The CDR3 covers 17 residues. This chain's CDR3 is CASSETSGTTVAGELFF. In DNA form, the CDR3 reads TGTGCCAGCAGTGAAACTAGCGGGACTACCGTGGCCGGGGAGCTGTTTTTT.

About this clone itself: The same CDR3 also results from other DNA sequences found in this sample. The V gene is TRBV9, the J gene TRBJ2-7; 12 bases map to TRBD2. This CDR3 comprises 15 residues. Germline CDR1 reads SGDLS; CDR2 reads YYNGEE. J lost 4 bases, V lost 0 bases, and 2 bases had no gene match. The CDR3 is CASSVGTSGTYEQYF. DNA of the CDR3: TGTGCCAGCAGCGTAGGGACTAGCGGGACTTACGAGCAGTACTTC.

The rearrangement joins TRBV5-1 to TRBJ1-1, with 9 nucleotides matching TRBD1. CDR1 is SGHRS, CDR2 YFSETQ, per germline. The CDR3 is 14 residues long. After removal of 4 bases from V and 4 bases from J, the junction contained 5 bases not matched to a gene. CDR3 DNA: TGCGCCAGCAGCGGGTCGACAGGGGGCACTGAAGCTTTCTTT. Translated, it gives CASSGSTGGTEAFF. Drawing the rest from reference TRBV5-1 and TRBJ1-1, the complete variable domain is KAGVTQTPRYLIKTRGQQVTLSCSPISGHRSVSWYQQTPGQGLQFLFEYFSETQRNKGNFPGRFSGRQFSNSRSEMNVSTLELGDSALYLCASSGSTGGTEAFFGQGTRLTVV.

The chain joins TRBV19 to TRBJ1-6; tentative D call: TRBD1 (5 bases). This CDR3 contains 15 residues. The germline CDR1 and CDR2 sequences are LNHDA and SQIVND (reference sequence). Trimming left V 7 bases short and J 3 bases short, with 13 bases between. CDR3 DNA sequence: TGTGCCAGTACCGTAGACAGCAACTATAATTCACCCCTCCACTTT. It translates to CASTVDSNYNSPLHF.

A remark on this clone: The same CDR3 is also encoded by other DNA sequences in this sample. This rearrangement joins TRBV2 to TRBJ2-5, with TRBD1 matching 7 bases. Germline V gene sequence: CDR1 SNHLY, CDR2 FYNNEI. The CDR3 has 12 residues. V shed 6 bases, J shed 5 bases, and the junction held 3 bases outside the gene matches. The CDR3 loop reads CASSDRVETQYF. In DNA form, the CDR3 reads TGTGCCAGCAGCGACAGGGTTGAGACCCAGTACTTC.

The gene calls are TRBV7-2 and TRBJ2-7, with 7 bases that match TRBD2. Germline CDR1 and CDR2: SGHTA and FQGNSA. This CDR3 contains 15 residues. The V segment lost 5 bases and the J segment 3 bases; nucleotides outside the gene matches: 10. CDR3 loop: CASSRGVGFYYEQYF. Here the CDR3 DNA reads TGTGCCAGCAGCCGGGGGGTAGGATTTTACTACGAGCAGTACTTC.

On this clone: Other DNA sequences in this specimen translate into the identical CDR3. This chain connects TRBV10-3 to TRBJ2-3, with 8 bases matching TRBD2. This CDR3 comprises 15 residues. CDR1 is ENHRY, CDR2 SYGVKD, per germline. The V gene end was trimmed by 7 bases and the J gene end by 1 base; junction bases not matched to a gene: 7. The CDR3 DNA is TGTGCCATCAAAGGGCTAGCGGGTGGCACAGATACGCAGTATTTT. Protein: CAIKGLAGGTDTQYF.

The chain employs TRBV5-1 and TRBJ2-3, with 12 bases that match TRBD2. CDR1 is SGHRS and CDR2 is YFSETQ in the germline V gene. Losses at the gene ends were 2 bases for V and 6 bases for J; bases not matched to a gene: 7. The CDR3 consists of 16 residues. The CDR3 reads CASSLASGGAPDTQYF. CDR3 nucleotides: TGCGCCAGCAGCTTAGCTAGCGGGGGGGCCCCGGATACGCAGTATTTT.

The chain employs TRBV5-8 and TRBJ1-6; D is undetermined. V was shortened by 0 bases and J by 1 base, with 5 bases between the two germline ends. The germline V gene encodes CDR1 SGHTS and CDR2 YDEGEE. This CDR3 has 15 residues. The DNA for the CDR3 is TGTGCCAGCAGCTTGGGGACTTCCTATAATTCACCCCTCCACTTT. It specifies CASSLGTSYNSPLHF.

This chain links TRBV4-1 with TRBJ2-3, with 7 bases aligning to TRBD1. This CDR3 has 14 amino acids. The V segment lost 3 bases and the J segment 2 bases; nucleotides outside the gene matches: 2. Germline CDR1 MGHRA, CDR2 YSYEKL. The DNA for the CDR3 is TGCGCCAGCAGCCAGGGACAGTCCACAGATACGCAGTATTTT. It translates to CASSQGQSTDTQYF.

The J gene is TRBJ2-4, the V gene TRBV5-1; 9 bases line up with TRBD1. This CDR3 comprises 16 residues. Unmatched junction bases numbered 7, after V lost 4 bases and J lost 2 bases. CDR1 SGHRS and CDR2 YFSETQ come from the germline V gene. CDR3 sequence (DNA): TGCGCCAGCAGCATAGGGACAGGGCTGACCAAAAACATTCAGTACTTC. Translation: CASSIGTGLTKNIQYF.

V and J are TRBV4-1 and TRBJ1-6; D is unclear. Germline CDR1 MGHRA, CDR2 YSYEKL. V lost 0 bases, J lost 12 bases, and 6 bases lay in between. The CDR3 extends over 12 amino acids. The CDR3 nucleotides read TGCGCCAGCAGCCAAGATCGAAAACCCCTCCACTTT. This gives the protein CASSQDRKPLHF.

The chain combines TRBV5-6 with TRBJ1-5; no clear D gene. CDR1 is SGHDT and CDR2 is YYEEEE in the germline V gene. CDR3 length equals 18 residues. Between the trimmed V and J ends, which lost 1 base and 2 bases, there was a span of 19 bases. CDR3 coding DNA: TGTGCCAGCAGCTTGTTCTGGACTGGCGGTAATGGCAATCAGCCCCAGCATTTT. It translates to CASSLFWTGGNGNQPQHF. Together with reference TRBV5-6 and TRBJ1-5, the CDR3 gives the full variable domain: DAGVTQSPTHLIKTRGQQVTLRCSPKSGHDTVSWYQQALGQGPQFIFQYYEEEERQRGNFPDRFSGHQFPNYSSELNVNALLLGDSALYLCASSLFWTGGNGNQPQHFGDGTRLSIL.

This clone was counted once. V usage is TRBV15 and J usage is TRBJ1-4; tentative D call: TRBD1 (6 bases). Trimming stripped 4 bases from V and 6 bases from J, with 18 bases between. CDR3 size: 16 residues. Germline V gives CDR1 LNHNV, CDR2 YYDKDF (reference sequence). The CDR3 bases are TGTGCCACCAGCAACAATCCGGGGACATTATATGAAAAACTGTTTTTT. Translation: CATSNNPGTLYEKLFF.

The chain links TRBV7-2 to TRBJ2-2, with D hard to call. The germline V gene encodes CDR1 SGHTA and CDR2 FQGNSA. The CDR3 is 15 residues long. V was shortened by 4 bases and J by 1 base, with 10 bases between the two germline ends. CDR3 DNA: TGTGCCAGCAGCTCCGAATCCGGGAACACCGGGGAGCTGTTTTTT. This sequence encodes CASSSESGNTGELFF. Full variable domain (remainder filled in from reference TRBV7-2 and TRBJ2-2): GAGVSQSPSNKVTEKGKDVELRCDPISGHTALYWYRQSLGQGLEFLIYFQGNSAPDKSGLPSDRFSAERTGGSVSTLTIQRTQQEDSAVYLCASSSESGNTGELFFGEGSRLTVL.

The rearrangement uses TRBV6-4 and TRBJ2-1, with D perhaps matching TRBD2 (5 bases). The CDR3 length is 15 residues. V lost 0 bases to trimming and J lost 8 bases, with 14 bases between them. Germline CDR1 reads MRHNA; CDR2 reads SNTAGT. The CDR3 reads CASSDSMAARDEQFF. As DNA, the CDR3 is TGTGCCAGCAGTGACTCGATGGCCGCGCGGGATGAGCAGTTCTTC.

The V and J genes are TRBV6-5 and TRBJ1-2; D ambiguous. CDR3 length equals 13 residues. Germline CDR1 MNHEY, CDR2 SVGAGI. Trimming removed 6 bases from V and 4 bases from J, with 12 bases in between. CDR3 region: CASSRLRTYGYTF. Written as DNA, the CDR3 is TGTGCCAGCAGCCGCTTGCGGACCTATGGCTACACCTTC.